This is a list of T cell receptor beta chains from one sample in a study of cytomegalovirus exposure and HLA in healthy donors. Assay used: immunoSEQ multiplex PCR; TCRdb lists only in-frame clones, some missing. The sample has some 190,000 clones, 75% to 80% seen once. The sequenced material came from PBMCs. The origin of the receptors is a female donor in good health and CMV-seronegative. Both conserved end residues are trimmed from each CDR3.

CDR3aa: ASRDRVGQETQY; v_gene: TRBV2
CDR3aa: ASSVRDKGRVEQF; v_gene: TRBV28
CDR3aa: ASSIRVTGKKLF; v_gene: TRBV13
CDR3aa: ATSRVRGTYNEQF; v_gene: TRBV15
CDR3aa: ASSRGGVVVDEQY; v_gene: TRBV11-3
CDR3aa: ASSRTPSGPSGELF; v_gene: TRBV4-3
CDR3aa: ASSVSALVKDTQY; v_gene: TRBV9
CDR3aa: ASSFSPNTGELF; v_gene: TRBV7-2
CDR3aa: ASHTRAATDTQY; v_gene: TRBV7-2
CDR3aa: ASSPFSPTGGYEQY; v_gene: TRBV27
CDR3aa: ASSRGYQETQY; v_gene: TRBV7-3
CDR3aa: ASSLRGTGANVLT; v_gene: TRBV7-8
CDR3aa: ASSKAWTDAASTDTQY; v_gene: TRBV21-1
CDR3aa: ASSSGQGNTIY; v_gene: TRBV5-1
CDR3aa: ASSLASGGTYNEQF; v_gene: TRBV11-2
CDR3aa: ASSQERLAVLSSYNEQF; v_gene: TRBV4-3
CDR3aa: ASSQVAGTGDGPQY; v_gene: TRBV4-3
CDR3aa: ASPGGEDNEQF; v_gene: TRBV2
CDR3aa: AISDLGQGSVGYT; v_gene: TRBV10-3
CDR3aa: SSSPGPRGANTEAF; v_gene: TRBV7-9
CDR3aa: ASSLVQGAFNEQF; v_gene: TRBV5-1
CDR3aa: ATTSGGLYYTEAF; v_gene: TRBV7-9
CDR3aa: ASSYPAGELF; v_gene: TRBV6-6
CDR3aa: ASSLGRDLEQY; v_gene: TRBV7-2
CDR3aa: ASSYSRTGANEQF; v_gene: TRBV6-6
CDR3aa: ASSTSFGTGHSYEQY; v_gene: TRBV21-1
CDR3aa: ASSPTGSTGNTIY; v_gene: TRBV6-5
CDR3aa: ASSPKPGGGYYGYT; v_gene: TRBV7-2
CDR3aa: ASSSGTVGNEQY; v_gene: TRBV27
CDR3aa: SSSTDRAGYEQY; v_gene: TRBV7-9
CDR3aa: AITAGTGVWEQY; v_gene: TRBV10-3
CDR3aa: ASSSTRGSLETQY; v_gene: TRBV5-6
CDR3aa: ASTRGSMHEQF; v_gene: TRBV28
CDR3aa: ASSTGVQETQY; v_gene: TRBV18
CDR3aa: ASSLDPGGTEAF; v_gene: TRBV11-2
CDR3aa: ASSLEQRNTIY; v_gene: TRBV5-1
CDR3aa: ASSSRLAANTGELF; v_gene: TRBV7-8
CDR3aa: ASSPPGSGDTQY; v_gene: TRBV7-9
CDR3aa: ASSSRDRGTDTQY; v_gene: TRBV28
CDR3aa: ASSSLGEAAKNIQY; v_gene: TRBV27